The clone carrying this T cell receptor beta chain was picked up many times. The data are from a study of T cells in Graves' hyperthyroidism and ophthalmopathy. From RNA transcripts, TCR beta CDR3 regions were amplified. The HTBI primer set drove a first-round RT-PCR of the TCR CDR3. TCRdb redid the calling of the multiplex PCR reads with MiXCR, one entry per CDR3 protein. Among some 500,000 distinct CDR3 sequences listed, approximately 16% were seen once. This CDR3 has 13 residues. V was shortened by 6 bases and J by 6 bases, with 15 bases between the two germline ends. Germline V lookup: CDR1 DFQATT, CDR2 SNEGSKA (reference sequence).

The chain couples TRBV20-1 to TRBJ2-1; D may be TRBD1 (5 bases). The receptor's source is a woman aged 25 to 39 with Graves' ophthalmopathy. The sequenced material came from blood. CDR3 sequence reads: CSALGVTGNEQFF. The DNA of the CDR3 is TGCAGTGCCCTAGGGGTAACGGGCAATGAGCAGTTCTTC.